This T cell receptor (beta chain) was obtained from a study of STAT5B mutations in CD4+ large granular lymphocyte leukemia. About the study: The CDR3 'QG' motif was associated with a particular HLA allele among healthy donors.

Notes on the study in general: Patient CD4-sorted repertoires looked more clonal than healthy CD4+ repertoires, even without putative leukemic clones.

Profiled with immunoSEQ multiplex PCR; TCRdb holds only in-frame clones, not every one. The sample records 30,000 to 40,000 clones, about nine tenths being singletons. Points on this clone: The antigen remains unidentified.

The germline CDR1 and CDR2 sequences are MDHEN and SYDVKM. This CDR3 has 13 residues. V shed 3 bases and J shed 5 bases, with 11 bases lying between them. The chain employs TRBV28 and TRBJ2-7, with TRBD2 as a possible D gene (6 bases). Sequenced material: CD4+ T cells from blood buffy coats. This clonotype was obtained from a human donor in good health. CDR3 protein: CASSFGRENEQYF. The CDR3 DNA follows: TGTGCCAGCAGTTTTGGACGGGAGAACGAGCAGTACTTC.